This T cell receptor beta chain was obtained from a study of shared clonotypes between healthy human individuals. Details on this clone: This same CDR3 is encoded by further DNA sequences in the sample.

This table comes from immunoSEQ multiplex PCR, and its TCRdb copy is limited to in-frame clones, with some not included. There are some 1.5 million clones in the sample; approximately 97% occur only once, and over 1% lies in the top ten. The CDR3 has 12 residues. The V end lost 2 bases, the J end lost 6 bases, and 8 bases lay between the germline ends. Per germline, CDR1 LNHDA and CDR2 SQIVND (reference sequence). The J gene is TRBJ2-7, the V gene TRBV19, with a weak D call TRBD2 (6 bases). The origin of this receptor is a man aged 25-45 years in good health. Specimen: naive CD4+ T cells sorted from blood. The sample's subset: CD45RA+ positively selected. The CDR3 DNA is TGTGCCAGTAGTATACGGAGGGGCGAGCAGTACTTC. Amino acids: CASSIRRGEQYF.